These 26 T cell receptor beta chains were sequenced from one sample in a study of tissue T cells after allogeneic stem cell transplantation. Generated by immunoSEQ multiplex PCR, the TCRdb table keeps only in-frame clones and is missing some. The sample shows roughly 5,000 clones, 45% to 50% of them seen only once. Time point defined: mouse harvest day 14 after allogeneic transplant. Each mouse received 10^7 T-cell-depleted marrow cells plus 10^6 splenic CD5+ T cells by tail vein. Sequencing was performed on gut tissue. The receptors stem from a female BALB/c mouse given C57BL/6 T cells with graft-versus-host disease after an allogeneic hematopoietic cell transplant.

This clone has just one count. Mouse germline and gene names are used. The CDR3 spells CGAREGGGQFYEQYF. The part of the CDR3 DNA that was read is TGTGGTGCTAGGGAGGGTGGGGGGCAGTTCTATGAACAGTAC. V is TRBV20 and J is TRBJ2-7; D is perhaps TRBD2 (7 bases). The DNA ends 1 residue before the CDR3 does, and the rest of the CDR3 is filled in from the germline J gene. CDR3 length equals 15 residues. The ends were cut back, 0 bases at V and 3 bases at J, with 15 bases in the middle. CDR1 and CDR2 from the germline V gene are GFQATS and STVNSAI.

Details on this clone: Mouse gene names apply. The read ends 1 residue before the CDR3 terminus; that terminus is restored from the germline J gene. The V call is TRBV5, the J call TRBJ1-5; 7 nucleotides agree with TRBD1. This CDR3 comprises 14 residues. Germline V gene data show CDR1 as LGHNA and CDR2 as YNLKQL (reference sequence). After removal of 0 bases from V and 5 bases from J, the junction contained 1 base not matched to a gene. CDR3 DNA (partial): TGTGCCAGCAGCCAAGACGGGACAGACCAGGCTCCGCTT. It yields the protein CASSQDGTDQAPL. The full CDR3 protein is CASSQDGTDQAPLF.

In regard to this clone: The gene names given are mouse names. CDR3 residues: CASSLGTQDTQYF. The covered CDR3 bases are TGTGCCAGCTCTCTGGGGACCCAAGACACCCAGTAC. The rearrangement uses TRBV12-2 and TRBJ2-5; D could derive from TRBD1 or TRBD2 (5 bases each). The CDR3 is cut off 1 residue early in the read; its end comes from the germline J gene. Germline V gene lookup returns CDR1 SGHLS and CDR2 HYDKME. This CDR3 spans 13 amino acids. Trimming shortened V by 1 base and J by 2 bases, and 6 bases separated the two germline ends.

Of note for this clone: Mouse germline and gene names are used. The sequence runs out 1 residue before the end of the CDR3; the remainder is reconstructed from the germline J gene. The V and J genes are TRBV3 and TRBJ2-7; the D is unclear. Per the germline V gene, CDR1 is SNHLY and CDR2 is FYNGKV (reference sequence). The CDR3 extends over 12 amino acids. Trimming left V 6 bases short and J 3 bases short, with 9 bases between. The sequenced part of the CDR3 DNA is TGTGCCAGCAGGTCACAGAACTATGAACAGTAC. Translation: CASRSQNYEQY. The whole CDR3 protein reads CASRSQNYEQYF.

On this clone: The listed genes are named as in mouse. The read comes to an end 1 residue before the CDR3 does, leaving the germline J gene to fill in the end. The J gene is TRBJ1-1, the V gene TRBV19, with TRBD1 matching over 7 bases. Germline V gives CDR1 FNHDT, CDR2 SITEND (reference sequence). Unmatched junction bases numbered 4, after V lost 3 bases and J lost 2 bases. The CDR3 consists of 14 residues. CDR3 DNA (partial): TGTGCCAGCAGTAGCGGGACAGTCAACACAGAAGTCTTC. It codes for CASSSGTVNTEVF. The complete CDR3 reads CASSSGTVNTEVFF.

This clone is judged medium-sized. Gene labels here are mouse ones. Read sequence stops 1 residue before the CDR3 end, and the germline J gene provides the missing end. At the DNA level, this CDR3 is encoded by other sequences in the same sample as well. V usage is TRBV26 and J usage is TRBJ1-2; TRBD1 agrees at 7 bases. The V segment lost 3 bases and the J segment 2 bases; nucleotides outside the gene matches: 0. The CDR3 length is 13 residues. Per germline, CDR1 KGHPV and CDR2 FQNQEV (reference sequence). CDR3 bases read: TGTGCCAGCAGTCTACAGGGGAACTCCGACTACACC. This sequence encodes CASSLQGNSDYT. The whole CDR3 is CASSLQGNSDYTF.

This clone was picked up a small number of times. The genes and germline here are from mouse. The read finishes 1 residue shy of the CDR3 end, and the germline J gene is used to complete it. The chain joins TRBV26 to TRBJ2-2; 9 bases map to TRBD2. The CDR3 sequence is 16 residues long. Germline V lookup: CDR1 KGHPV, CDR2 FQNQEV (reference sequence). With V trimmed by 7 bases and J by 0 bases, 6 bases remained unmatched. CDR3 protein: CASISDWGANTGQLYF. The sequenced part of the CDR3 DNA is TGTGCCAGCATTTCGGACTGGGGAGCAAACACCGGGCAGCTCTAC.

This clone showed up just a few times. Gene names follow the mouse nomenclature. The read stops 1 residue short of the end of the CDR3; the missing end is completed from the germline J gene. V usage is TRBV13-3 and J usage is TRBJ2-1; D not certain. This CDR3 is built from 11 residues. Germline assignment: CDR1 NNHDY and CDR2 SYVADS. V lost 5 bases, J lost 4 bases, and 4 bases lay in between. The CDR3: CASRRYAEQFF. CDR3 DNA, as far as it was read: TGTGCCAGCAGGAGGTATGCTGAGCAGTTC.

This clone was found a few times. The gene names given are mouse names. Sequencing ends 1 residue short of the CDR3 end; the germline J gene provides the rest. J is TRBJ1-3 and V is TRBV26; D gene uncertain. V dropped 4 bases and J dropped 0 bases, with 7 bases sitting between them. The V gene's germline CDR1 is KGHPV and CDR2 FQNQEV (reference sequence). This CDR3 contains 14 residues. The CDR3 sequence: CASSRLNSGNTLYF. The DNA read from the CDR3 is TGTGCCAGCAGTCGCCTAAATTCTGGAAATACGCTCTAT.

By proportion, this clone is large. The gene names here belong to mouse. The sequence runs out 1 residue before the end of the CDR3; the remainder is reconstructed from the germline J gene. J is TRBJ2-7 and V is TRBV14, with 7 bases lining up with TRBD2. Trimming cost V 4 bases and J 4 bases; bases outside gene matches: 2. Germline V lookup: CDR1 SGHDT, CDR2 FRDEAV. There are 12 residues in the CDR3. The part of the CDR3 DNA that was read is TGTGCCAGCAGTCGACTGGGTTATGAACAGTAC. Encoded protein: CASSRLGYEQY. The whole CDR3 protein reads CASSRLGYEQYF.

By its share, this clone is large. Mouse names are used for the genes. The CDR3 extends 1 residue past the end of the read, so its final part is completed from the germline J gene. This chain links TRBV2 with TRBJ1-5; D may be TRBD1 (5 bases). Germline lookup yields CDR1 LGHNA and CDR2 YSYQKL. The CDR3 totals 12 residues. V dropped 6 bases and J dropped 4 bases, with 7 bases sitting between them. The sequenced part of the CDR3 DNA is TGTGCCAGCAGTCCAGGGAACCAGGCTCCGCTT. Its protein product is CASSPGNQAPL. The full-length CDR3 reads as CASSPGNQAPLF.

Within the sample, this clone is medium-sized. Genes here carry mouse names. The sequenced fragment ends 1 residue before the CDR3 boundary, so the rest is inferred from the germline J gene. The chain combines TRBV26 with TRBJ1-2, with no clear D. The germline gives CDR1 KGHPV, CDR2 FQNQEV (reference sequence). The CDR3 runs to 13 residues. The V end was cut by 6 bases, the J end by 0 bases, with 8 bases between. The covered CDR3 bases are TGTGCCAGCAGCCTTGTCGCAAACTCCGACTACACC. Protein sequence: CASSLVANSDYT. The CDR3 in its entirety is CASSLVANSDYTF.

Concerning this clone itself: The listed genes are named as in mouse. Read sequence stops 1 residue before the CDR3 end, and the germline J gene provides the missing end. The V and J genes are TRBV26 and TRBJ2-3, with TRBD2 matching 13 bases. The CDR3 is 15 residues long. Germline CDR1 reads KGHPV; CDR2 reads FQNQEV (reference sequence). V trimming: 5 bases; J trimming: 4 bases; junction bases outside the gene matches: 3. The CDR3 sequence: CASSGLGGRPETLYF. The sequenced part of the CDR3 DNA is TGTGCCAGCAGTGGACTGGGGGGGCGCCCAGAAACGCTGTAT.

Comment on this clone: Mouse gene names and germline throughout. Read data end 1 residue before the CDR3 end; the end is taken from the germline J gene. This rearrangement joins TRBV3 to TRBJ2-4; 11 positions match TRBD2. The germline CDR1 and CDR2 sequences are SNHLY and FYNGKV (reference sequence). J lost 7 bases, V lost 1 base, and 4 bases had no gene match. CDR3 size: 15 residues. The CDR3 region is CASSLELGGRDTLYF. The sequenced part of the CDR3 DNA is TGTGCCAGCAGCTTAGAACTGGGGGGGCGGGACACCTTGTAC. The complete variable domain, with remaining parts taken from reference TRBV3 and TRBJ2-4, reads GPKVLQIPSHQIIDMGQMVTLNCDPVSNHLYFYWYKQILGQQMEFLVNFYNGKVMEKSKLFKDQFSVERPDGSYFTLKIQPTALEDSAVYFCASSLELGGRDTLYFGAGTRLSVL.

As to this clone: Mouse names are used for the genes. Coverage ceases 1 residue before the CDR3 finishes, and the germline J gene fills in the end. The chain couples TRBV12-2 to TRBJ1-4, with 9 bases aligning to TRBD1. There are 15 residues in the CDR3. Germline V gives CDR1 SGHLS, CDR2 HYDKME. The V gene end was trimmed by 0 bases and the J gene end by 7 bases; junction bases not matched to a gene: 5. The CDR3 spells CASSLGTGRGERLFF. CDR3 DNA (partial): TGTGCCAGCTCTCTCGGGACAGGGAGAGGCGAAAGATTATTT.

On this clone itself: Germline and genes: mouse. The CDR3 loop is CASSPGASQNTLYF. The CDR3 bases that were read are TGTGCCAGCAGTCCGGGGGCTAGTCAAAACACCTTGTAC. The chain uses TRBV26 and TRBJ2-4; D could derive from TRBD1 or TRBD2 (6 bases each). The read halts 1 residue ahead of the CDR3 end, with the missing end drawn from the germline J gene. The CDR3 runs 14 residues. CDR1 and CDR2 (germline): KGHPV, FQNQEV (reference sequence). With 4 bases removed from V and 0 bases from J, the gap between germline ends came to 8 bases. The full variable domain, with the rest looked up from reference TRBV26 and TRBJ2-4, is NSKVIQTPRYLVKGQGQKAKMRCIPEKGHPVVFWYQQNKNNEFKFLINFQNQEVLQQIDMTEKRFSAECPSNSPCSLEIQSSEAGDSALYLCASSPGASQNTLYFGAGTRLSVL.

This clone is categorized as medium-sized. Gene names follow the mouse nomenclature. Read sequence stops 1 residue before the CDR3 end, and the germline J gene provides the missing end. The chain uses TRBV26 and TRBJ2-3; the D is unclear. CDR1 and CDR2 (germline): KGHPV, FQNQEV (reference sequence). Between the trimmed V and J ends, which lost 6 bases and 0 bases, there was a span of 13 bases. The CDR3 extends over 15 amino acids. CDR3 protein: CASRRSRASAETLYF. Incomplete CDR3 DNA: TGTGCCAGCAGACGTTCAAGGGCCAGTGCAGAAACGCTGTAT.

To note about this clone: Each gene name is a mouse one. The read is 1 residue too short to cover the CDR3 end, so that end is filled in from the germline J gene. V usage is TRBV12-1 and J usage is TRBJ2-1; tentatively, D is TRBD1 (6 bases). This CDR3 has 14 residues. Germline values: CDR1 SGHSN, CDR2 HYEKVE. Trimming stripped 0 bases from V and 5 bases from J, with 10 bases between. CDR3 DNA (partial): TGTGCCAGCTCTCTCCAAGGACAGAATGCTGAGCAGTTC. It encodes CASSLQGQNAEQF. The entire CDR3 protein reads CASSLQGQNAEQFF.

Remarks on this clone: Germline and genes here are mouse. The missing CDR3 end, 1 residue past where the read stops, is filled in from the germline J gene. V gene TRBV16 combines with J gene TRBJ1-4; 9 bases fit TRBD1. Germline V gene lookup returns CDR1 SGHSA and CDR2 FRNQAP. The length of the CDR3 is 15 residues. V shed 1 base, J shed 7 bases, and the junction held 4 bases outside the gene matches. The CDR3 loop reads CASSLAGTGTERLFF. The covered CDR3 bases are TGTGCAAGCAGCTTAGCAGGGACAGGGACCGAAAGATTATTT.

A remark on this clone: Genes and germline come from the mouse. The sequenced fragment ends 1 residue before the CDR3 boundary, so the rest is inferred from the germline J gene. V gene TRBV26 combines with J gene TRBJ2-7, with D perhaps TRBD1 or TRBD2 (5 bases each). The germline V and J ends were trimmed by 0 bases and 6 bases, with 15 bases remaining between them. CDR1 and CDR2 (germline): KGHPV, FQNQEV (reference sequence). This CDR3 comprises 15 residues. The CDR3 DNA, read in part, is TGTGCCAGCAGTCTGTCGCCGGGGGAGAGTTTTGAACAGTAC. Translation gives CASSLSPGESFEQY. The whole CDR3 protein reads CASSLSPGESFEQYF.

As to this clone: Gene names are mouse gene names. The sequenced fragment ends 1 residue before the CDR3 boundary, so the rest is inferred from the germline J gene. V is TRBV15 and J is TRBJ2-4, with D unclear. The CDR3 loop spans 14 amino acids. Trimming cost V 3 bases and J 0 bases, with 7 bases left between them. The germline gives CDR1 SGHND, CDR2 FRSKSL. The part of the CDR3 DNA that was read is TGTGCCAGCAGTTTGTCGGGGAGTCAAAACACCTTGTAC. This translates into CASSLSGSQNTLY. Given in full, the CDR3 is CASSLSGSQNTLYF. The variable domain in full, with the rest retrieved from reference TRBV15 and TRBJ2-4, is DAGVTQTPRHEVAEKGQTIILKCEPVSGHNDLFWYRQTKIQGLELLSYFRSKSLMEDGGAFKDRFKAEMLNSSFSTLKIQPTEPKDSAVYLCASSLSGSQNTLYFGAGTRLSVL.

To note about this clone: Gene names are the mouse ones. This CDR3 reads CASSRLGGSSYEQYF. The part of the CDR3 DNA that was read is TGTGCCAGCAGTCGACTGGGGGGAAGCTCCTATGAACAGTAC. The gene calls are TRBV19 and TRBJ2-7, with 10 bases that match TRBD2. The missing CDR3 end, 1 residue past where the read stops, is filled in from the germline J gene. Germline CDR1 is FNHDT and CDR2 is SITEND (reference sequence). The CDR3 consists of 15 residues. The V segment lost 4 bases and the J segment 0 bases; nucleotides outside the gene matches: 4. The whole variable domain, filled in from reference TRBV19 and TRBJ2-7, reads GGIITQTPKFLIGQEGQKLTLKCQQNFNHDTMYWYRQDSGKGLRLIYYSITENDLQKGDLSEGYDASREKKSSFSLTVTSAQKNEMAVFLCASSRLGGSSYEQYFGPGTRLTVL.

About this clone: Genes here carry mouse names. The read gets to within 1 residue of the CDR3 end, and the germline J gene fills in the rest. The V gene is TRBV3, the J gene TRBJ1-3; 7 bases map to TRBD1. The trim removed 1 base at V and 4 bases at J, leaving 4 bases unmatched. CDR1 and CDR2 (germline): SNHLY, FYNGKV (reference sequence). The CDR3 is made up of 15 amino acids. The CDR3 region is CASSLVGGAGNTLYF. The part of the CDR3 DNA that was read is TGTGCCAGCAGCTTAGTAGGGGGCGCGGGAAATACGCTCTAT.

This clone was seen once. The genes and germline here are from mouse. The CDR3 goes on 1 residue after the read ends, and that part is filled in from the germline J gene. This rearrangement joins TRBV26 to TRBJ1-3; no reliable D call. The V and J ends lost 3 bases and 2 bases respectively, with 8 bases between them. CDR3 length: 14 amino acids. Germline values: CDR1 KGHPV, CDR2 FQNQEV (reference sequence). The covered CDR3 bases are TGTGCCAGCAGTCTTGGAGGGACTGGAAATACGCTCTAT. Its translation: CASSLGGTGNTLY. The entire CDR3 sequence reads CASSLGGTGNTLYF.

This clone qualifies as medium-sized. Germline and genes: mouse. CDR3 bases read: TGTGGTGCTGGGGGAGCAAACACAGAAGTCTTC. Translated, it gives CGAGGANTEVF. The CDR3 in its entirety is CGAGGANTEVFF. The chain joins TRBV20 to TRBJ1-1; D possibly corresponds to TRBD1 (5 bases). The read falls 1 residue short of the CDR3 end, and the missing part is taken from the germline J gene. Trimming removed 5 bases at V and 0 bases at J, with 7 bases between. This CDR3 spans 12 amino acids. Germline CDR1 is GFQATS and CDR2 is STVNSAI.

About this clone itself: Gene names follow the mouse nomenclature. The read is 1 residue too short to cover the CDR3 end, so that end is filled in from the germline J gene. The V gene is TRBV3, the J gene TRBJ2-2; 9 bases are a match to TRBD1. Trimming at V came to 3 bases and at J to 4 bases, leaving 0 bases not matched to a gene. The CDR3 is 14 residues long. Germline CDR1 SNHLY, CDR2 FYNGKV (reference sequence). CDR3 amino acids: CASSLTGGTGQLYF. The sequenced part of the CDR3 DNA is TGTGCCAGCAGCTTGACAGGGGGCACCGGGCAGCTCTAC. The full variable domain, its missing parts supplied by reference TRBV3 and TRBJ2-2, is GPKVLQIPSHQIIDMGQMVTLNCDPVSNHLYFYWYKQILGQQMEFLVNFYNGKVMEKSKLFKDQFSVERPDGSYFTLKIQPTALEDSAVYFCASSLTGGTGQLYFGEGSKLTVL.